This T cell receptor (beta chain) was identified during a study of CD8 T cells in ankylosing spondylitis. TCRdb reprocessed the 5' RACE reads with MiXCR, giving one entry per CDR3 protein. The sample records over 95,000 distinct CDR3 sequences, roughly 8.3% being singletons. At least ten counts were recorded for this clonotype. The germline V gene has CDR1 LNHDA and CDR2 SQIVND (reference sequence). With 1 base removed from V and 3 bases from J, the gap between germline ends came to 6 bases. CDR3 length: 14 residues. Sequenced material: blood, either unsorted or a sorted T cell fraction (not recorded which). The chain links TRBV19 to TRBJ2-2, with a tentative D call TRBD2 (5 bases). The sequence was collected from a male donor with ankylosing spondylitis or in good health (not recorded which). The CDR3 bases are TGTGCCAGTAGTATAGGGCGGGACACCGGGGAGCTGTTTTTT. It specifies CASSIGRDTGELFF.